Shown below are 17 T cell receptor beta chains from a single sample sequenced in a study of spatial heterogeneity in lung cancer. Time point meaning: sample taken at primary tumor resection. Using its own MiXCR run on the 5' RACE reads, TCRdb lists one record per CDR3 protein. The data show around 66,000 distinct CDR3 sequences, about 6.6% seen once. The sample was PBMCs, taken at surgery. The receptor source for this set is a female donor with early-stage non-small cell lung cancer.

The chain links TRBV5-4 to TRBJ2-2, with 9 nucleotides matching TRBD2. Germline CDR1 reads SGHNT; CDR2 reads YYREEE (reference sequence). This CDR3 has 14 residues. V trimming: 6 bases; J trimming: 5 bases; junction bases outside the gene matches: 5. The CDR3 reads CASTGAGGTGELFF. The CDR3 bases are TGTGCCAGCACTGGAGCGGGAGGTACCGGGGAGCTGTTTTTT.

This clonotype was seen repeatedly, ten times or more. The genes are TRBV7-2 and TRBJ2-1; the match to TRBD2 covers 10 bases. CDR1 is SGHTA, CDR2 FQGNSA, per germline. CDR3 length: 15 residues. V was pared by 2 bases and J by 3 bases, with 1 base of the junction left unmatched. The CDR3 DNA follows: TGTGCCAGCAGCTTAAGGACTAGCGGCTACAATGAGCAGTTCTTC. As protein: CASSLRTSGYNEQFF.

The chain combines TRBV10-2 with TRBJ1-6, with D possibly matching TRBD1 (5 bases). V lost 6 bases to trimming and J lost 10 bases, with 16 bases between them. Germline CDR1 reads WSHSY; CDR2 reads SAAADI. The CDR3 has 14 amino acids. For the CDR3, the DNA is TGCGCCAGCAGACCCGGGGACCTGCGGTCACCCCTCCACTTT. Protein product: CASRPGDLRSPLHF.

This clonotype was observed many times. The chain links TRBV2 to TRBJ2-3, with TRBD2 as a possible D gene (5 bases). Germline lookup yields CDR1 SNHLY and CDR2 FYNNEI. V was pared by 4 bases and J by 4 bases, with 15 bases between. CDR3 size: 15 residues. The CDR3 reads CASSVAGGGADTQYF. The DNA of the CDR3 is TGTGCCAGCAGTGTGGCGGGTGGTGGAGCAGATACGCAGTATTTT. Together with reference TRBV2 and TRBJ2-3, the CDR3 gives the full variable domain: EPEVTQTPSHQVTQMGQEVILRCVPISNHLYFYWYRQILGQKVEFLVSFYNNEISEKSEIFDDQFSVERPDGSNFTLKIRSTKLEDSAMYFCASSVAGGGADTQYFGPGTRLTVL.

This clonotype was observed at least ten times. The chain recombines TRBV12-3 or TRBV12-4 with TRBJ2-1; the match to TRBD2 covers 11 bases. J lost 8 bases, V lost 8 bases, and 8 bases had no gene match. The length of the CDR3 is 14 residues. The CDR3, as DNA: TGTGCCAGCCGGGGTAGCGGGAGGGTAGATGAGCAGTTCTTC. This translates into CASRGSGRVDEQFF.

In this sample, this clonotype turned up a few times. V gene TRBV6-5 combines with J gene TRBJ1-6; D not certain. V was cut by 2 bases and J by 3 bases, with 11 bases left in between. The V gene's germline CDR1 is MNHEY and CDR2 SVGAGI. The CDR3 totals 16 residues. The CDR3: CASSYVSGFYNSPLHF. The CDR3, as DNA: TGTGCCAGCAGTTACGTCTCAGGTTTCTATAATTCACCCCTCCACTTT.

The genes are TRBV12-3 or TRBV12-4 and TRBJ2-5; 9 bases align to TRBD2. The CDR3 runs to 14 residues. The J segment lost 5 bases and the V segment lost 3 bases, leaving 4 bases of the junction unmatched. The CDR3: CASSLREGRETQYF. In DNA form, the CDR3 reads TGTGCCAGCAGTTTGCGGGAGGGCCGGGAGACCCAGTACTTC.

This clonotype was observed many times. The chain combines TRBV6-5 with TRBJ1-1; TRBD1 might be the D (6 bases). The V gene lost 0 bases and the J gene lost 4 bases, with 12 bases spanning the gap. The CDR3 loop spans 15 amino acids. Germline V gives CDR1 MNHEY, CDR2 SVGAGI. This chain's CDR3 is CASSYSQGSRTEAFF. In DNA form, the CDR3 reads TGTGCCAGCAGTTACTCCCAGGGGAGTCGCACTGAAGCTTTCTTT.

This clonotype was detected a few times. V and J are TRBV18 and TRBJ2-3; weak D call: TRBD1 (5 bases). This CDR3 region has 13 residues. Trimming stripped 5 bases from V and 3 bases from J, with 9 bases between. The germline gives CDR1 KGHSH, CDR2 LQKENI. This chain's CDR3 is CASSVSGTDTQYF. DNA of the CDR3: TGTGCCAGCTCAGTATCAGGGACAGATACGCAGTATTTT.

This clonotype came up many times. This chain joins TRBV20-1 and TRBJ1-2; 7 bases agree with TRBD1. The CDR3 is 14 amino acids. The germline V gene has CDR1 DFQATT and CDR2 SNEGSKA (reference sequence). The V segment lost 2 bases and the J segment 4 bases; nucleotides outside the gene matches: 7. CDR3 sequence: CSARPTGMAYGYTF. CDR3 DNA: TGCAGTGCTAGACCGACAGGGATGGCCTATGGCTACACCTTC.

V is TRBV11-1 and J is TRBJ2-1; 7 bases agree with TRBD2. Germline CDR1 SGHAT, CDR2 FQDESV (reference sequence). V gave up 3 bases and J gave up 0 bases; unmatched junction bases: 2. This CDR3 has 15 residues. The chain's CDR3 is CASSFASGSYNEQFF. The DNA of the CDR3 is TGTGCCAGCAGCTTCGCTAGCGGCTCCTACAATGAGCAGTTCTTC.

This clonotype was recorded at least ten times. The chain carries TRBV7-9 and TRBJ2-7; TRBD2 matches at 8 bases. V gave up 5 bases and J gave up 5 bases; unmatched junction bases: 8. This CDR3 comprises 14 residues. Per the germline V gene, CDR1 is SEHNR and CDR2 is FQNEAQ (reference sequence). The CDR3 sequence is CASSPDAGGNEQYV. CDR3 coding DNA: TGTGCCAGCAGCCCCGACGCGGGGGGCAACGAGCAGTACGTC.

This clonotype was recorded many times. The chain uses TRBV6-5 and TRBJ2-2; tentative D call: TRBD2 (5 bases). The CDR3 is 18 residues long. V dropped 0 bases and J dropped 0 bases, with 14 bases sitting between them. Germline values: CDR1 MNHEY, CDR2 SVGAGI. The DNA for the CDR3 is TGTGCCAGCAGTTACTCACGGGGAGTGGCCACGAACACCGGGGAGCTGTTTTTT. This gives the protein CASSYSRGVATNTGELFF.

This clonotype showed up many times. This CDR3 is CASSYSYPNTGELFF. DNA of the CDR3: TGTGCCAGCAGTTACTCGTACCCGAACACCGGGGAGCTGTTTTTT. This chain joins TRBV6-6 and TRBJ2-2; D not certain. With 0 bases removed from V and 0 bases from J, the gap between germline ends came to 5 bases. The CDR3 covers 15 residues. CDR1 is MNHNY, CDR2 SVGAGI, per germline (reference sequence).

This clonotype came up a few times. One end of the junction does not line up with germline, which may come from a read error. The rearrangement joins TRBV7-3 to TRBJ2-3; 7 nucleotides align to TRBD2. The CDR3 loop spans 15 amino acids. CDR1 is SGHTA, CDR2 FQGTGA, per germline. CDR3 protein: CVSSLWAGDPDTQYF. The CDR3 region has the DNA TGTGTCAGCAGCCTTTGGGCGGGAGACCCAGATACGCAGTATTTT.

A word on this clonotype: A much larger clone differs by one base, so this may be a read error. J is TRBJ1-2 and V is TRBV6-5, with TRBD1 matching 9 bases. V lost 8 bases to trimming and J lost 4 bases; unmatched junction nucleotides: 5. The CDR3 sequence is 13 residues long. CDR1 and CDR2 from the germline V gene are MNHEY and SVGAGI. The DNA of the CDR3 is TGTGCCAGCGAAACAGGGGGCATCTATGGCTACACCTTC. It specifies CASETGGIYGYTF.

This clonotype has a count of ten or more. The J gene is TRBJ2-5, the V gene TRBV12-3 or TRBV12-4; D is ambiguous. The V end lost 7 bases, the J end lost 0 bases, and 12 bases lay between the germline ends. The CDR3 loop spans 14 amino acids. The CDR3 DNA reads as TGTGCCAGCAAGACGGAGATGTACCAAGAGACCCAGTACTTC. It yields the protein CASKTEMYQETQYF.